This T cell receptor beta chain is drawn from a study of pediatric ulcerative colitis. As regards this clone: What it binds is not known.

Broader study findings: Clonal expansions reduced rectal repertoire diversity in acute severe colitis. A couple of rectal clonotypes were found only in ulcerative colitis patients, all of them. A couple of patients had blood samples with substantially reduced template counts.

This was a survey-level run. TCRdb's table, derived via immunoSEQ multiplex PCR, lists solely in-frame clones and lacks some. This sample has about 36,000 clones; approximately 82% occur once, and the top ten carry about 23%. The CDR3 runs 15 residues. The ends lost 5 bases at V and 5 bases at J; junction bases unmatched: 11. The germline V gene encodes CDR1 LNHDA and CDR2 SQIVND (reference sequence). The clonotype originates from a girl aged 10 to 17 with moderate ulcerative colitis. What was sequenced was blood. The chain combines TRBV19 with TRBJ2-7; the match to TRBD2 covers 8 bases. The CDR3 sequence is CASSPWGGRMDEQYF. CDR3 nucleotide sequence: TGTGCCAGTAGTCCTTGGGGCGGGAGGATGGACGAGCAGTACTTC. Complete variable domain (other parts from reference TRBV19 and TRBJ2-7): DGGITQSPKYLFRKEGQNVTLSCEQNLNHDAMYWYRQDPGQGLRLIYYSQIVNDFQKGDIAEGYSVSREKKESFPLTVTSAQKNPTAFYLCASSPWGGRMDEQYFGPGTRLTVT.